This TCR beta chain emerged from a study of blood T cells in healthy people across ages. Study-wide background: The capture of about one barcoded beta molecule per two T cells was achieved by template switching.

This CDR3 region has 17 residues. V trimming: 6 bases; J trimming: 6 bases; junction bases outside the gene matches: 15. Alongside a J-beta primer mix, a sample-barcoded 5' primer served in a second PCR lasting about 7 to 12 cycles. MiXCR, applied by TCRdb to the 5' RACE reads, yields one record per CDR3 protein. The sample yields about 690,000 distinct CDR3 sequences, around 41% seen once. V gene TRBV12-3 or TRBV12-4 combines with J gene TRBJ2-1; 9 positions match TRBD2. This receptor was identified in a man older than 75 in good health. The sequenced sample was blood. The CDR3 DNA sequence: TGTGCCAGCAGGACGATGGTGACTAGCGGTTTCCTCAATGAGCAGTTCTTC. Amino acid sequence: CASRTMVTSGFLNEQFF.